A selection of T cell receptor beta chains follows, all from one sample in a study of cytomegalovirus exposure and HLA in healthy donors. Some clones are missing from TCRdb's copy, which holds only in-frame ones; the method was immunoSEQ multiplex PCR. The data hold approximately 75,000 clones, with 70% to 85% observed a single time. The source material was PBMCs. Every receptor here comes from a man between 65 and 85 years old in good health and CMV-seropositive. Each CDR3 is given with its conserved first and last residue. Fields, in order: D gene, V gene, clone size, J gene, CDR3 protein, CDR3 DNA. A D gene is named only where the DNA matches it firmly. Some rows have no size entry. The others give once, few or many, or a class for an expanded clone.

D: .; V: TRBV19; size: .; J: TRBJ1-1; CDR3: CASSTMGGATEAFF; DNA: TGTGCCAGTAGTACCATGGGGGGAGCCACTGAAGCTTTCTTT
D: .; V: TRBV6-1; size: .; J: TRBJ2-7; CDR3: CASSEVDSSYEQYF; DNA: TGTGCCAGCAGTGAAGTGGACAGTTCCTACGAGCAGTACTTC
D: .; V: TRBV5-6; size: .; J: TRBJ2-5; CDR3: CASSLDGGRETQYF; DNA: TGTGCCAGCAGCTTGGATGGGGGCAGGGAGACCCAGTACTTC
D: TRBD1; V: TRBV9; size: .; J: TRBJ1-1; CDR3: CASSSGQRVTEAFF; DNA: TGTGCCAGCAGTTCGGGACAGAGGGTTACTGAAGCTTTCTTT
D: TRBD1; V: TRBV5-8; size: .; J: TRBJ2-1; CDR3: CASSRDRIYNEQFF; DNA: TGTGCCAGCAGCCGGGACAGGATATACAATGAGCAGTTCTTC
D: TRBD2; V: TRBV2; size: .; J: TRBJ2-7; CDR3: CASSGLAREQYF; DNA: TGTGCCAGCAGTGGACTAGCAAGGGAGCAGTACTTC
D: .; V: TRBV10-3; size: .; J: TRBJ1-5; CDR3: CAISPGPQNQPQHF; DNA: TGTGCCATCAGTCCGGGTCCCCAGAATCAGCCCCAGCATTTT
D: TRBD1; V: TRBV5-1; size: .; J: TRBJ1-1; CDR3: CASSPARQGGMNTEAFF; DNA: TGCGCCAGCAGCCCCGCCCGACAGGGCGGTATGAACACTGAAGCTTTCTTT
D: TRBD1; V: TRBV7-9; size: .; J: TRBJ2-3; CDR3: CASRKRPGGPDTQYF; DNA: TGTGCCAGCAGGAAACGCCCAGGGGGCCCAGATACGCAGTATTTT
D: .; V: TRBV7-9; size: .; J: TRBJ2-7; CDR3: CASRYQGEQYF; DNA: TGTGCCAGCCGCTACCAGGGCGAGCAGTACTTC
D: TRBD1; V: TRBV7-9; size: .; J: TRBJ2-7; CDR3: CASGGDRGQVEQYF; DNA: TGTGCCAGCGGAGGGGACAGGGGGCAGGTCGAGCAGTACTTC
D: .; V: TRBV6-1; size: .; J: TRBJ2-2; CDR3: CASRAGPGGGGELFF; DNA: TGTGCCAGCAGAGCTGGCCCGGGGGGCGGCGGGGAGCTGTTTTTT
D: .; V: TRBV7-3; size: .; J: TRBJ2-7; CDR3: CASSLTGGTYEQYF; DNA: TGTGCCAGCAGCTTAACCGGCGGCACCTACGAGCAGTACTTC
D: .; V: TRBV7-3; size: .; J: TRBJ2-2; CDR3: CASSPQVPGELFF; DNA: TGTGCCAGCAGCCCGCAGGTACCCGGGGAGCTGTTTTTT
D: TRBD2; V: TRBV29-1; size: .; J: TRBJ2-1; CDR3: CSVEDRLAGTYNEQFF; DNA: TGCAGCGTTGAAGATCGGCTAGCGGGAACCTACAATGAGCAGTTCTTC
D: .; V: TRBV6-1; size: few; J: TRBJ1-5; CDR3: CASSEVGGGNQPQHF; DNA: TGTGCCAGCAGTGAAGTGGGGGGGGGCAATCAGCCCCAGCATTTT
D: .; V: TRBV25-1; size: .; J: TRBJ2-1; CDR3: CASSERDFSEQFF; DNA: TGTGCCAGCAGTGAGAGGGACTTTTCGGAGCAGTTCTTC
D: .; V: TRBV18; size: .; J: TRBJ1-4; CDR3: CASSYGQRNEKLFF; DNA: TGTGCCAGCTCCTACGGACAGAGGAACGAAAAACTGTTTTTT
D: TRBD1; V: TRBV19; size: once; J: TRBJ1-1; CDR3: CASTGGVTEAFF; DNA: TGTGCCAGTACAGGGGGAGTCACTGAAGCTTTCTTT
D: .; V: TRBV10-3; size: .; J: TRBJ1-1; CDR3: CAISGRGRNTEAFF; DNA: TGTGCCATCAGTGGCAGGGGAAGGAACACTGAAGCTTTCTTT
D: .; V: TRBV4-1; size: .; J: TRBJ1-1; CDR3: CASSRSGDSLNTEAFF; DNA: TGCGCCAGCAGCCGATCGGGCGACAGTCTGAACACTGAAGCTTTCTTT
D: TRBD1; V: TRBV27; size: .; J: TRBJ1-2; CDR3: CASSQFQGAMGYTF; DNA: TGTGCCAGCAGTCAATTTCAGGGGGCGATGGGCTACACCTTC
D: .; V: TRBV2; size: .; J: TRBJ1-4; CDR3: CASSARPAQATNEKLFF; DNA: TGTGCCAGCAGTGCCAGGCCCGCCCAAGCAACTAATGAAAAACTGTTTTTT
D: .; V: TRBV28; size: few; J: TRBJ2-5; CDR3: CASNTRTSGQTQYF; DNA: TGTGCCAGCAATACCCGCACAAGCGGTCAGACCCAGTACTTC
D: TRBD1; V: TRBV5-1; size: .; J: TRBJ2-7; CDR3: CASSQTGGRYEQYF; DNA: TGCGCCAGCAGCCAAACAGGGGGCAGATACGAGCAGTACTTC
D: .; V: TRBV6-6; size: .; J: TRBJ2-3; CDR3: CASSLQGDTQYF; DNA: TGTGCCAGCAGCCTGCAGGGAGATACGCAGTATTTT
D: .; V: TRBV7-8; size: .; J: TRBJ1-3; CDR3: CASSLLALGNTIYF; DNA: TGTGCCAGCAGCCTCCTAGCCCTTGGAAACACCATATATTTT
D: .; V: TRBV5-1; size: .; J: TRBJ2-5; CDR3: CASSLDWGRETQYF; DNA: TGCGCCAGCAGCTTGGATTGGGGGAGGGAGACCCAGTACTTC
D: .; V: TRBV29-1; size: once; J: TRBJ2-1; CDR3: CSVGQSSYNEQFF; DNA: TGCAGCGTCGGACAGAGCTCCTACAATGAGCAGTTCTTC
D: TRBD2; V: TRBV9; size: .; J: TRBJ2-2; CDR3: CASSAAGLAGDYTGELFF; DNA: TGTGCCAGCAGCGCGGCGGGACTAGCGGGGGACTACACCGGGGAGCTGTTTTTT
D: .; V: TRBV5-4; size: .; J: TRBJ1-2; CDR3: CASSLTGENYGYTF; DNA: TGTGCCAGCAGCTTAACGGGTGAAAACTATGGCTACACCTTC
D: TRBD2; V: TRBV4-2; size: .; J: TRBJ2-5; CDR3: CASSQDGRAETQYF; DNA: TGTGCCAGCAGCCAAGACGGGAGGGCAGAGACCCAGTACTTC
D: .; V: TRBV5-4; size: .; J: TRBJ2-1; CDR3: CASSYETGSYNEQFF; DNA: TGTGCCAGCAGCTATGAGACGGGCTCCTACAATGAGCAGTTCTTC
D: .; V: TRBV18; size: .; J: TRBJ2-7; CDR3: CASSPRPGTSAEQYF; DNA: TGTGCCAGCTCACCGCGCCCCGGGACATCCGCCGAGCAGTACTTC
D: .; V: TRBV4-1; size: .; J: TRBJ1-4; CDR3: CASSQFERGAYNEKLFF; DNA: TGCGCCAGCAGCCAGTTTGAACGGGGGGCATACAATGAAAAACTGTTTTTT
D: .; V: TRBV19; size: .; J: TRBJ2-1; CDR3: CASSPTAYNEQFF; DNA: TGTGCCAGTAGCCCGACAGCGTACAATGAGCAGTTCTTC
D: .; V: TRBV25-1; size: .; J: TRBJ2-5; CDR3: CASSEFRQQQETQYF; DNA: TGTGCCAGCAGTGAATTTCGACAGCAGCAAGAGACCCAGTACTTC
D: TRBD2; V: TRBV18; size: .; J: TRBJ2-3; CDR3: CASSPWEGHPDTQYF; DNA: TGTGCCAGCTCACCGTGGGAGGGGCATCCAGATACGCAGTATTTT
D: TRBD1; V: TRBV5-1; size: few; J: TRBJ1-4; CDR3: CASSPRTGGVEKLFF; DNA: TGCGCCAGCAGCCCACGGACAGGGGGCGTTGAAAAACTGTTTTTT
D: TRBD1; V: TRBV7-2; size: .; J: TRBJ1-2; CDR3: CASSLGQRYGYTF; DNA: TGTGCCAGCAGCTTGGGACAGCGCTATGGCTACACCTTC
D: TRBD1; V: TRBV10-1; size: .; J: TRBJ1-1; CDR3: CASSESQGVNTEAFF; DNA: TGCGCCAGCAGTGAGTCTCAGGGGGTGAACACTGAAGCTTTCTTT
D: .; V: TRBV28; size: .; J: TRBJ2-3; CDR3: CASSTRYTQYF; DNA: TGTGCCAGCAGTACTAGGTATACGCAGTATTTT
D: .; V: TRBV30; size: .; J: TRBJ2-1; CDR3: CAGQRVPYNEQFF; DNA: TGTGCCGGCCAGCGGGTCCCATACAATGAGCAGTTCTTC
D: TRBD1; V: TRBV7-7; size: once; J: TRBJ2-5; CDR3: CASTPSRGETQYF; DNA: TGTGCCAGCACCCCCAGCAGGGGGGAGACCCAGTACTTC
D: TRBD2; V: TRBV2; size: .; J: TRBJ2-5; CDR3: CASSGLAGGSQETQYF; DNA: TGTGCCAGCAGTGGGCTAGCGGGAGGCTCACAAGAGACCCAGTACTTC
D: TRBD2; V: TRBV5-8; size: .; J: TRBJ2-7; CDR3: CASSWIAGGYEQYF; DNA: TGTGCCAGCAGCTGGATAGCGGGAGGGTACGAGCAGTACTTC